This is a list of T cell receptor beta chains from one sample in a study of PD-1 blockade in classical Hodgkin lymphoma. Clones were sequenced by immunoSEQ multiplex PCR, and TCRdb holds only the in-frame ones, with some missing. The sample has more than 25,000 clones, about 71% seen once. Material: peripheral blood mononuclear cells (PBMCs), obtained before the second cycle of nivolumab. All receptors derive from a human donor with classical Hodgkin lymphoma. Both conserved end residues are part of each CDR3. The D gene is left open where the match is weak. The size field is filled for only some rows; it gives once, few, many or a size class.

CDR3aa: CASSLKSTGGKNIQYF
CDR3nt: TGTGCCAGCAGTTTAAAATCGACAGGGGGCAAAAACATTCAGTACTTC
d_gene: TRBD1
v_gene: TRBV28
j_gene: TRBJ2-4
abundance: -

CDR3aa: CASSYSTVSGYGYTF
CDR3nt: TGTGCCAGCAGTTACTCAACGGTTTCCGGCTATGGCTACACCTTC
d_gene: -
v_gene: TRBV6-6
j_gene: TRBJ1-2
abundance: -

CDR3aa: CASSLGFGRETYEQYF
CDR3nt: TGTGCCAGCAGCTTAGGGTTCGGGCGGGAGACCTACGAGCAGTACTTC
d_gene: TRBD2
v_gene: TRBV7-2
j_gene: TRBJ2-7
abundance: -

CDR3aa: CAVGTENTEAFF
CDR3nt: TGTGCCGTGGGGACAGAGAACACTGAAGCTTTCTTT
d_gene: TRBD1
v_gene: TRBV28
j_gene: TRBJ1-1
abundance: -

CDR3aa: CASLRTTDTQYF
CDR3nt: TGTGCCAGCCTAAGAACCACAGATACGCAGTATTTT
d_gene: -
v_gene: TRBV28
j_gene: TRBJ2-3
abundance: -

CDR3aa: CASSYSIFSHNEQFF
CDR3nt: TGTGCCAGCAGTTACTCGATCTTCTCGCACAATGAGCAGTTCTTC
d_gene: -
v_gene: TRBV6-5
j_gene: TRBJ2-1
abundance: -

CDR3aa: CASSLDSYNSPLHF
CDR3nt: TGTGCCAGCAGCCTGGACTCCTATAATTCACCCCTCCACTTT
d_gene: -
v_gene: TRBV28
j_gene: TRBJ1-6
abundance: -

CDR3aa: CASRSGRGLAGVEQYF
CDR3nt: TGTGCCAGCAGATCAGGCCGAGGACTAGCGGGGGTCGAGCAGTACTTC
d_gene: TRBD2
v_gene: TRBV2
j_gene: TRBJ2-7
abundance: -

CDR3aa: CASNSLGNTIYF
CDR3nt: TGTGCCAGTAACAGCCTTGGAAACACCATATATTTT
d_gene: -
v_gene: TRBV19
j_gene: TRBJ1-3
abundance: few

CDR3aa: CASTGLLTNEKLFF
CDR3nt: TGTGCCAGCACTGGTTTATTAACTAATGAAAAACTGTTTTTT
d_gene: -
v_gene: TRBV2
j_gene: TRBJ1-4
abundance: once

CDR3aa: CASSIYRDSEQFF
CDR3nt: TGCGCCAGCAGTATTTACAGGGACAGCGAGCAGTTCTTC
d_gene: TRBD1
v_gene: TRBV10-1
j_gene: TRBJ2-1
abundance: -

CDR3aa: CASSPGALNTEAFF
CDR3nt: TGCGCCAGCAGCCCAGGGGCGCTGAACACTGAAGCTTTCTTT
d_gene: -
v_gene: TRBV5-1
j_gene: TRBJ1-1
abundance: -

CDR3aa: CASSVVGGGTEAFF
CDR3nt: TGTGCCAGCAGCGTAGTGGGAGGGGGCACTGAAGCTTTCTTT
d_gene: -
v_gene: TRBV9
j_gene: TRBJ1-1
abundance: medium-sized

CDR3aa: CASSFTPDRGEYGYTF
CDR3nt: TGTGCCAGCAGTTTTACCCCTGACAGGGGGGAGTATGGCTACACCTTC
d_gene: TRBD1
v_gene: TRBV27
j_gene: TRBJ1-2
abundance: -

CDR3aa: CASSIRLGSSYEQYF
CDR3nt: TGTGCCAGTAGTATCCGCCTAGGGAGCTCCTACGAGCAGTACTTC
d_gene: -
v_gene: TRBV19
j_gene: TRBJ2-7
abundance: medium-sized

CDR3aa: CASSYSGLASDTQYF
CDR3nt: TGTGCCAGCAGTTACTCGGGACTAGCGTCAGATACGCAGTATTTT
d_gene: TRBD2
v_gene: TRBV6-5
j_gene: TRBJ2-3
abundance: -

CDR3aa: CAMATGEKGAEAFF
CDR3nt: TGTGCCATGGCGACAGGGGAGAAAGGGGCTGAAGCTTTCTTT
d_gene: TRBD1
v_gene: TRBV10-3
j_gene: TRBJ1-1
abundance: few

CDR3aa: CASSLALARGSQETQYF
CDR3nt: TGTGCCAGCAGCTTGGCCCTGGCCAGGGGGTCCCAAGAGACCCAGTACTTC
d_gene: TRBD1
v_gene: TRBV5-6
j_gene: TRBJ2-5
abundance: -

CDR3aa: CASSPRQGGRTDTQYF
CDR3nt: TGCGCCAGCAGCCCGCGACAGGGAGGTCGCACAGATACGCAGTATTTT
d_gene: -
v_gene: TRBV5-1
j_gene: TRBJ2-3
abundance: -

CDR3aa: CASSLSWDNEQFF
CDR3nt: TGTGCCAGCAGTTTATCGTGGGACAATGAGCAGTTCTTC
d_gene: -
v_gene: TRBV27
j_gene: TRBJ2-1
abundance: -

CDR3aa: CASSLLASSYNEQFF
CDR3nt: TGTGCCAGCAGCTTACTGGCGAGCTCCTACAATGAGCAGTTCTTC
d_gene: -
v_gene: TRBV7-9
j_gene: TRBJ2-1
abundance: -

CDR3aa: CASSMARGGNTEAFF
CDR3nt: TGTGCCAGTAGTATGGCGAGGGGGGGGAACACTGAAGCTTTCTTT
d_gene: -
v_gene: TRBV19
j_gene: TRBJ1-1
abundance: -

CDR3aa: CASSPAGQGSQSGGYTF
CDR3nt: TGTGCCAGCTCACCAGCGGGACAGGGCTCGCAGTCTGGCGGCTACACCTTC
d_gene: TRBD1
v_gene: TRBV18
j_gene: TRBJ1-2
abundance: -